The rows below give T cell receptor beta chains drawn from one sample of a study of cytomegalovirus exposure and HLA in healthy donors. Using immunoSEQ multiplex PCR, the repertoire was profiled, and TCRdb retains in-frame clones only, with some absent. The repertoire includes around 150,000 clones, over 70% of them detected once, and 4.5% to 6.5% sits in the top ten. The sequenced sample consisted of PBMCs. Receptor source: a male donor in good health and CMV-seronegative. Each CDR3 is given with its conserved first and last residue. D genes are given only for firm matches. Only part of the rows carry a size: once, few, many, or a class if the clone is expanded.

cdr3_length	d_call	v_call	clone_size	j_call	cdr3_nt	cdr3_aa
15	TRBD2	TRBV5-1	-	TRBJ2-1	TGCGCCAGCAGCTTGGGGGGCGGGGGGGTTAATGAGCAGTTCTTC	CASSLGGGGVNEQFF
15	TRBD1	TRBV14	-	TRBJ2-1	TGTGCCAGCAGCCAAGGGGGTAGACAGGGACATGAGCAGTTCTTC	CASSQGGRQGHEQFF
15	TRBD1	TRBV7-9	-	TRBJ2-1	TGTGCCAGCAGCTCATACCGGGACAGCTACAATGAGCAGTTCTTC	CASSSYRDSYNEQFF
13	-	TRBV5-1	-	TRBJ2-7	TGCGCCAGCAGCTTGTTCCTAGCGCGTGAGCAGTACTTC	CASSLFLAREQYF
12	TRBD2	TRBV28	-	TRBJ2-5	TGTGCCACCGCGGGGGAGGCGAAGACCCAGTACTTC	CATAGEAKTQYF
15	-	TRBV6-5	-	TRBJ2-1	TGTGCCAGCAGTTACTCGGAGGGGGCGGGGAATGAGCAGTTCTTC	CASSYSEGAGNEQFF
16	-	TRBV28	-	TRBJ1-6	TGTGCCAGCAGTTTACAAAAACAAGGAGGTAATTCACCCCTCCACTTT	CASSLQKQGGNSPLHF
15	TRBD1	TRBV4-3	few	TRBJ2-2	TGCGCCAGCAGGCAAGACAGGGCCGGGACCGGGGAGCTGTTTTTT	CASRQDRAGTGELFF
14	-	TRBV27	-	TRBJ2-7	TGTGCCAGCAGTTTCTCGGGGTTAGGGTACGAGCAGTACTTC	CASSFSGLGYEQYF
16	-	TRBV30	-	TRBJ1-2	TGTGCCTGGAGTGTCTATTCGGGTGCTTCTAACTATGGCTACACCTTC	CAWSVYSGASNYGYTF
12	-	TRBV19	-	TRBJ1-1	TGTGCCAGTAGCCCCTCGGGAGGGACAGCTTTCTTT	CASSPSGGTAFF
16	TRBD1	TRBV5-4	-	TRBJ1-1	TGTGCCAGCAGCTCGATAGGGACAGGGCTAGTCCCCGAAGCTTTCTTT	CASSSIGTGLVPEAFF
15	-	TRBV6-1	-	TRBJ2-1	TGTGCCAGCAGCTTAGTGCCCCACTCCTACAATGAGCAGTTCTTC	CASSLVPHSYNEQFF
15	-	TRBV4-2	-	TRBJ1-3	TGTGCCAGCAGCCGAGAGGGGCTGTCAGGAAACACCATATATTTT	CASSREGLSGNTIYF
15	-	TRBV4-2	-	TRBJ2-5	TGTGCCAGCAGCCCGAAAATACTACCCTCCGAGACCCAGTACTTC	CASSPKILPSETQYF
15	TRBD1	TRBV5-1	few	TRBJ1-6	TGCGCCAGCAGCAGGGCAGGGACAGGGATTTCACCCCTCCACTTT	CASSRAGTGISPLHF
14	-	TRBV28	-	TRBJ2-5	TGTGCCAGCAGGTCATACGACAGTGGTGGGACCCAGTACTTC	CASRSYDSGGTQYF
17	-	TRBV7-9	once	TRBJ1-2	TGTGCCAGCAGCTTGGGCCTTTCGACAGGTCCAACTTATGGCTACACCTTC	CASSLGLSTGPTYGYTF
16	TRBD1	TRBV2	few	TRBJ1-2	TGTGCCAGCAGTGATGGAAGGGCAGGGGGAAACTATGGCTACACCTTC	CASSDGRAGGNYGYTF
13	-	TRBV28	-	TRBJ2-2	TGTGCCAGCAGTGTACAGTCCACCGGGGAGCTGTTTTTT	CASSVQSTGELFF
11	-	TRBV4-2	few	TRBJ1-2	TGTGCCACCTGGACTGCCTATGGCTACACCTTC	CATWTAYGYTF
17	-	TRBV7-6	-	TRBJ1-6	TGTGCCAGCAGCTTAGAGTCCTCGAGCTCCTATAATTCACCCCTCCACTTT	CASSLESSSSYNSPLHF
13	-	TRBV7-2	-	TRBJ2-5	TGTGCCAGCAGTTATTCGACATACGAGACCCAGTACTTC	CASSYSTYETQYF
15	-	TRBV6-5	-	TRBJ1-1	TGTGCCAGCAGCCTCCTAGGGGTAGGGAACACTGAAGCTTTCTTT	CASSLLGVGNTEAFF
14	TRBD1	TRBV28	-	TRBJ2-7	TGTGCCAGCAGTTCCCGACAGGGGACCTACGAGCAGTACTTC	CASSSRQGTYEQYF
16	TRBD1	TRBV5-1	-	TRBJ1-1	TGCGCCAGCAGCTTGGGGACAGGGGTTTATGAGGGTGAAGCTTTCTTT	CASSLGTGVYEGEAFF
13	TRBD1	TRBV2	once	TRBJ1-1	TGTGCCGGCGACAGGGGGAAACAGGCTGAAGCTTTCTTT	CAGDRGKQAEAFF
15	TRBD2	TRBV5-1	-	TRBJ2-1	TGCGCCAGCAGCTTGGCTAGCGGCACCTACAATGAGCAGTTCTTC	CASSLASGTYNEQFF
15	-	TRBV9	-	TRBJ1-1	TGTGCCAGCAGCGTAGCCGTGACAAGAGACACTGAAGCTTTCTTT	CASSVAVTRDTEAFF